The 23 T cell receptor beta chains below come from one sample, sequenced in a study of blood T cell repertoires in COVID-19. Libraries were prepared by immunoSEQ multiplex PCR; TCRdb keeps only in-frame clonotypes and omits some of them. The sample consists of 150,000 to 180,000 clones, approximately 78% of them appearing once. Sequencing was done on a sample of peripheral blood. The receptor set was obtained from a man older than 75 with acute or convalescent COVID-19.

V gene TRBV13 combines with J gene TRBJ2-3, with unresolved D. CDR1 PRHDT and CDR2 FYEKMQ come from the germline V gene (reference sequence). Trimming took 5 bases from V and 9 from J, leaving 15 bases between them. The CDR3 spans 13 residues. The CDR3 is CASSRRPEETQYF. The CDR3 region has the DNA TGTGCCAGCAGCCGACGACCAGAGGAAACGCAGTATTTT. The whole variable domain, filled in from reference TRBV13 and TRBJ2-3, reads AAGVIQSPRHLIKEKRETATLKCYPIPRHDTVYWYQQGPGQDPQFLISFYEKMQSDKGSIPDRFSAQQFSDYHSELNMSSLELGDSALYFCASSRRPEETQYFGPGTRLTVL.

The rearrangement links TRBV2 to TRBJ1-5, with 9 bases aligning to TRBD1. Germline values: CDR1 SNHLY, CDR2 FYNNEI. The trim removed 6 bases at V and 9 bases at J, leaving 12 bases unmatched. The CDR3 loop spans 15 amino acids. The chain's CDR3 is CASSTGTGSIWPQHF. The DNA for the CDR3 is TGTGCCAGCAGCACCGGGACAGGGTCAATTTGGCCCCAGCATTTT.

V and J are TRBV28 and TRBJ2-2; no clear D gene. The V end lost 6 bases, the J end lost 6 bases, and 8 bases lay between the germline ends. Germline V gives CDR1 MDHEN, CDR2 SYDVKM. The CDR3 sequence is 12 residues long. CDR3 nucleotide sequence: TGTGCCAGCAGCTCTACTCCCGGGGAGCTGTTTTTT. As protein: CASSSTPGELFF.

As DNA, the CDR3 is TGTGCCAGCAGCTACGATAGGGGCGGGAACACTGAAGCTTTCTTT. It encodes CASSYDRGGNTEAFF. The chain uses TRBV5-8 and TRBJ1-1, with D possibly TRBD1 on 5 matching bases. CDR3 length equals 15 residues. V was cut by 3 bases and J by 1 base, with 13 bases left in between. The germline V gene has CDR1 SGHTS and CDR2 YDEGEE.

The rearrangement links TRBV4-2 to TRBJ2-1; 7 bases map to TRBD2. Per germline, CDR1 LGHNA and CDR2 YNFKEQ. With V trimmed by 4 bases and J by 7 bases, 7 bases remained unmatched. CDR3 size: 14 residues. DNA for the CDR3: TGTGCCAGCAGCCTCGGGGGGACGGGGAATGAGCAGTTCTTC. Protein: CASSLGGTGNEQFF.

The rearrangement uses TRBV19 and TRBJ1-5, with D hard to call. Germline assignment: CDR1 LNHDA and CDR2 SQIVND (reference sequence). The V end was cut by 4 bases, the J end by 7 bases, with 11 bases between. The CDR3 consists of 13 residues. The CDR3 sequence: CASSSAQPQPQHF. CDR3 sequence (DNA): TGTGCCAGTAGTAGCGCACAGCCACAGCCCCAGCATTTT.

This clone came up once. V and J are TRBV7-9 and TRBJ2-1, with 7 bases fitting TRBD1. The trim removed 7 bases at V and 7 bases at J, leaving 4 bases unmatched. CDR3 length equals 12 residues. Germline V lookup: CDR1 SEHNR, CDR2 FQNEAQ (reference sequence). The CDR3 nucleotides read TGTGCCAGCAAGCGACAGGGTAATGAGCAGTTCTTC. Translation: CASKRQGNEQFF.

For the CDR3, the DNA is TGTGCCAGCACCCAGGGGCTAGCGGGTGCCGGGGAGCTGTTTTTT. It yields the protein CASTQGLAGAGELFF. The chain links TRBV28 to TRBJ2-2; 8 bases line up with TRBD2. V lost 7 bases and J lost 6; bases outside the gene matches: 10. Germline CDR1 reads MDHEN; CDR2 reads SYDVKM. The CDR3 covers 15 residues.

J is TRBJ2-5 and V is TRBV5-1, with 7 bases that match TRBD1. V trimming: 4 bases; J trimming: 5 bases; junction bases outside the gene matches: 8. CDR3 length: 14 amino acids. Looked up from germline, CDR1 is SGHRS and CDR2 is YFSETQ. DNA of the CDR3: TGCGCCAGCAGCGCCGTCCTACAGGGGGAGACCCAGTACTTC. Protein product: CASSAVLQGETQYF. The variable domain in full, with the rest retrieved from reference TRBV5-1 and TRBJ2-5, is KAGVTQTPRYLIKTRGQQVTLSCSPISGHRSVSWYQQTPGQGLQFLFEYFSETQRNKGNFPGRFSGRQFSNSRSEMNVSTLELGDSALYLCASSAVLQGETQYFGPGTRLLVL.

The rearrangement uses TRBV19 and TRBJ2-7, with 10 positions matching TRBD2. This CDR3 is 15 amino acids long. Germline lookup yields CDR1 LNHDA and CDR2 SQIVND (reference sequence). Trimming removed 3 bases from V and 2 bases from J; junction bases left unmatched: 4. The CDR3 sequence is CASSIASGGTYEQYF. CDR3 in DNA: TGTGCCAGTAGTATCGCTAGCGGGGGCACCTACGAGCAGTACTTC. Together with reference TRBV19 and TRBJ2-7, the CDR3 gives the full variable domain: DGGITQSPKYLFRKEGQNVTLSCEQNLNHDAMYWYRQDPGQGLRLIYYSQIVNDFQKGDIAEGYSVSREKKESFPLTVTSAQKNPTAFYLCASSIASGGTYEQYFGPGTRLTVT.

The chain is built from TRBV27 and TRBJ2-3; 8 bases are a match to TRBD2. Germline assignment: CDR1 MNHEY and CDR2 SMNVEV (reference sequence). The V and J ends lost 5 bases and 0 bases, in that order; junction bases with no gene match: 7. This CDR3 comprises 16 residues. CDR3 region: CASSTLGTRSTDTQYF. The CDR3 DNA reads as TGTGCCAGCAGTACACTCGGGACTAGGAGCACAGATACGCAGTATTTT.

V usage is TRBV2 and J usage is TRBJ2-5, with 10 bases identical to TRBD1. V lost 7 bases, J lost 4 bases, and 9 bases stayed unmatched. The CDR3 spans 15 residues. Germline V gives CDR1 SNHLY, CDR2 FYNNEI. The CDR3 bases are TGTGCCAGCACCAGGACAGGGGGGCTCGGAGAGACCCAGTACTTC. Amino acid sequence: CASTRTGGLGETQYF.

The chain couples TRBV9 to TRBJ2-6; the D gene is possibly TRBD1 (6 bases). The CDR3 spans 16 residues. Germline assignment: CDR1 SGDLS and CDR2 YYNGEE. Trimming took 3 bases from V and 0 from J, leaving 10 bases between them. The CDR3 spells CASSARGGSGANVLTF. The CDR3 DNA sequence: TGTGCCAGCAGCGCCCGAGGGGGCTCTGGGGCCAACGTCCTGACTTTC.

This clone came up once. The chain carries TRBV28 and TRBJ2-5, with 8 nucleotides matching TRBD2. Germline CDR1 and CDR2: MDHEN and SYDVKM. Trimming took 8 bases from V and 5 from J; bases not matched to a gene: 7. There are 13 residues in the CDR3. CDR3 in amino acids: CASGPGGAETQYF. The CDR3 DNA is TGTGCCAGCGGCCCGGGAGGGGCTGAGACCCAGTACTTC.

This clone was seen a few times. This chain's CDR3 is CASSQDWDRGLYGYTF. CDR3 DNA: TGTGCCAGCAGCCAAGATTGGGACAGGGGGCTCTATGGCTACACCTTC. This chain joins TRBV3-1 (or the pseudogene TRBV3-2) and TRBJ1-2, with 12 bases aligning to TRBD1. The trim removed 0 bases at V and 4 bases at J, leaving 3 bases unmatched. Germline V gives CDR1 LGHDT, CDR2 YNNKEL (reference sequence). The CDR3 covers 16 residues.

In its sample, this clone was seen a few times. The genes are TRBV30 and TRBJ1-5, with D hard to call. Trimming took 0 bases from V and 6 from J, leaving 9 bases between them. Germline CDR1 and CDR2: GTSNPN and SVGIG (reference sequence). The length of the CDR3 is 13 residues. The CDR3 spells CAWSVEESQPQHF. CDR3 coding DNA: TGTGCCTGGAGTGTGGAGGAAAGTCAGCCCCAGCATTTT. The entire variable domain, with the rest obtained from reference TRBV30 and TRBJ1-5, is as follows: SQTIHQWPATLVQPVGSPLSLECTVEGTSNPNLYWYRQAAGRGLQLLFYSVGIGQISSEVPQNLSASRPQDRQFILSSKKLLLSDSGFYLCAWSVEESQPQHFGDGTRLSIL.

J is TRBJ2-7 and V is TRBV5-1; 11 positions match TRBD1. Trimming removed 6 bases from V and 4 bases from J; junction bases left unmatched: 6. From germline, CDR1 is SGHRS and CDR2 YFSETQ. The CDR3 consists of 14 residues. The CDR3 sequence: CASNPGQGAYEQYF. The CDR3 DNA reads TGCGCCAGCAACCCCGGACAGGGGGCATACGAGCAGTACTTC.

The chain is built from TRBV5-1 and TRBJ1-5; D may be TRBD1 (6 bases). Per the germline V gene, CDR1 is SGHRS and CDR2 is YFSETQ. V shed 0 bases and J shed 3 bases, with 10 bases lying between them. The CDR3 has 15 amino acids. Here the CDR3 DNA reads TGCGCCAGCAGCTTGGATGGACAGCTCAATCAGCCCCAGCATTTT. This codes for CASSLDGQLNQPQHF.

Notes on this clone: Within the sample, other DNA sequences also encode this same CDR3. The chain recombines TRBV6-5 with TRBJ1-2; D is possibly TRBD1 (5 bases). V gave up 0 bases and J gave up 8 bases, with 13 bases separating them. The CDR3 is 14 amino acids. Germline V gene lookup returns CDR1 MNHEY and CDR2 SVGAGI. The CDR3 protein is CASSYSGQGGGYTF. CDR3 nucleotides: TGTGCCAGCAGTTACTCAGGCCAGGGAGGCGGCTACACCTTC.

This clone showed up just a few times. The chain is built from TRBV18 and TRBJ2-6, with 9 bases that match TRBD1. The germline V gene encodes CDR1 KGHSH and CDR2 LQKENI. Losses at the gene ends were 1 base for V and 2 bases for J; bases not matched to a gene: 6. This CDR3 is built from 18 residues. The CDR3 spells CASSPLGQGIPGANVLTF. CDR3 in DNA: TGTGCCAGCTCACCACTGGGACAGGGAATCCCTGGGGCCAACGTCCTGACTTTC.

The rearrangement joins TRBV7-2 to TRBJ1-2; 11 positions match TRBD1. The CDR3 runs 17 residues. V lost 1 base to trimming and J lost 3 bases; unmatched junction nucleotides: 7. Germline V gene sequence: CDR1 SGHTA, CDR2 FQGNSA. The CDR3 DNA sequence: TGTGCCAGCAGCTTAGTGGGGGGACAGGGGGGTGACTATGGCTACACCTTC. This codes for CASSLVGGQGGDYGYTF.

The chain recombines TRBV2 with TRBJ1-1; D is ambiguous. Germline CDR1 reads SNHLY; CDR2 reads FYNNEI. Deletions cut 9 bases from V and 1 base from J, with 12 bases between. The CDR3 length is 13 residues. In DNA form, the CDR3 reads TGTGCCAGTGACCCTCCGGGGAACACTGAAGCTTTCTTT. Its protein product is CASDPPGNTEAFF.

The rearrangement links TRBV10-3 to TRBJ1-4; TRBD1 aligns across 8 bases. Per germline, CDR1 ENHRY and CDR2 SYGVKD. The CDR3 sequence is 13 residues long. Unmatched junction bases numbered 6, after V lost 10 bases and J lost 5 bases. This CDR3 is CATRQGLNEKLFF. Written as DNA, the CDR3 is TGTGCCACCAGACAGGGGCTGAATGAAAAACTGTTTTTT.